The T cell receptor (beta chain) described here comes from a study of chemoradiotherapy in HPV16-positive cancers. Some clones are missing from TCRdb's copy, which holds only in-frame ones; the method was immunoSEQ multiplex PCR. This sample has 3,000 to 4,000 clones, with around 84% found just once. There are 13 residues in the CDR3. CDR1 SGHKS and CDR2 YYEKEE come from the germline V gene (reference sequence). Trimming removed 2 bases from V and 3 bases from J, with 8 bases in between. Over chemoradiotherapy, repertoires were sampled more than once. The J gene is TRBJ1-1, the V gene TRBV5-5; D is unclear. The sequence was obtained from a human donor with HPV-associated anogenital cancer. Material: tumor tissue, obtained from a patient who underwent chemoradiotherapy. CDR3 nucleotide sequence: TGTGCCAGCAGCTTCGGGTCACACACTGAAGCTTTCTTT. This sequence encodes CASSFGSHTEAFF.